Following are 30 T cell receptor beta chains from one sample sequenced in a study of cytomegalovirus exposure and HLA in healthy donors. Primers included in the PCR were 60 Vbeta and 13 Jbeta primers. The protocol was immunoSEQ multiplex PCR, while the TCRdb copy is restricted to in-frame clones and leaves out a portion. The data contain about 120,000 clones, 60% to 85% of them singletons. The sample comprised PBMCs. These receptors were collected from a female donor in good health and CMV-seronegative.

J is TRBJ2-3 and V is TRBV15; tentative D call: TRBD2 (5 bases). CDR1 and CDR2 from the germline V gene are LNHNV and YYDKDF (reference sequence). The CDR3 consists of 16 residues. The V and J ends lost 3 bases and 2 bases respectively, with 15 bases between them. CDR3 residues: CATSSSAGVTTDTQYF. The CDR3 region has the DNA TGTGCCACCAGCAGCTCCGCCGGGGTTACCACAGATACGCAGTATTTT.

The chain links TRBV30 to TRBJ1-3; D possibly corresponds to TRBD1 (5 bases). V was clipped by 5 bases and J by 7 bases, with 12 bases between them. The CDR3 has 12 amino acids. The germline V gene has CDR1 GTSNPN and CDR2 SVGIG (reference sequence). The CDR3 sequence: CAWSRDSNTIYF. CDR3 DNA: TGTGCCTGGTCGCGGGACTCCAACACCATATATTTT.

This clone is a singleton in its sample. The chain joins TRBV2 to TRBJ2-2, with TRBD2 identical over 8 bases. Germline loops: CDR1 SNHLY, CDR2 FYNNEI. This CDR3 comprises 16 residues. The junction had 8 bases not matched to a gene; V was cut back by 3 bases and J by 5 bases. As DNA, the CDR3 is TGTGCCAGCAGTGATGGGTTAGCGGGGCCGACCGGGGAGCTGTTTTTT. Translated: CASSDGLAGPTGELFF.

The chain uses TRBV19 and TRBJ1-3; a possible D gene is TRBD1 (6 bases). V was shortened by 9 bases and J by 7 bases, with 13 bases between the two germline ends. The germline V gene has CDR1 LNHDA and CDR2 SQIVND (reference sequence). The CDR3 runs 12 residues. The CDR3 region has the DNA TGTGCCAGCAGACAGGCGAGGAACACCATATATTTT. It is translated as CASRQARNTIYF.

The chain joins TRBV28 to TRBJ1-2; 7 nucleotides line up with TRBD1. Germline V lookup: CDR1 MDHEN, CDR2 SYDVKM. CDR3 size: 13 residues. Unmatched junction bases numbered 7, after V lost 7 bases and J lost 5 bases. CDR3 amino acids: CASNRRTGYGYTF. CDR3 sequence (DNA): TGTGCCAGCAATCGAAGGACAGGATATGGCTACACCTTC.

The chain is built from TRBV7-9 and TRBJ2-7; 10 nucleotides agree with TRBD1. Trimming took 5 bases from V and 4 from J; bases not matched to a gene: 5. CDR1 is SEHNR, CDR2 FQNEAQ, per germline (reference sequence). CDR3 size: 14 residues. The CDR3 coding sequence is TGTGCCAGCAGCCTAAGGGACAGGGGATACGAGCAGTACTTC. Protein: CASSLRDRGYEQYF. Based on the CDR3 plus reference TRBV7-9 and TRBJ2-7, the full variable domain is DTGVSQNPRHKITKRGQNVTFRCDPISEHNRLYWYRQTLGQGPEFLTYFQNEAQLEKSRLLSDRFSAERPKGSFSTLEIQRTEQGDSAMYLCASSLRDRGYEQYFGPGTRLTVT.

The chain joins TRBV10-2 to TRBJ2-1; 9 positions match TRBD1. CDR3 length: 17 amino acids. Germline V lookup: CDR1 WSHSY, CDR2 SAAADI. With V trimmed by 2 bases and J by 3 bases, 8 bases remained unmatched. The CDR3 nucleotides read TGCGCCAGCAGTGAGGGGAGCGGGACAGGGAACTACAATGAGCAGTTCTTC. As protein: CASSEGSGTGNYNEQFF.

The V call is TRBV5-1, the J call TRBJ2-7; possible D gene TRBD1, 5 bases. Germline V gene lookup returns CDR1 SGHRS and CDR2 YFSETQ. V was pared by 7 bases and J by 4 bases, with 9 bases between. This CDR3 is 11 amino acids long. The chain's CDR3 is CASHQGYEQYF. CDR3 coding DNA: TGCGCCAGCCATCAGGGATACGAGCAGTACTTC.

CDR3 sequence reads: CAWQGQGASEAFF. Written as DNA, the CDR3 is TGTGCCTGGCAAGGACAGGGGGCTTCTGAAGCTTTCTTT. This chain links TRBV30 with TRBJ1-1, with 11 bases lining up with TRBD1. The CDR3 totals 13 residues. The germline V gene encodes CDR1 GTSNPN and CDR2 SVGIG (reference sequence). Unmatched junction bases numbered 5, after V lost 5 bases and J lost 6 bases. The full variable domain, with the rest looked up from reference TRBV30 and TRBJ1-1, is SQTIHQWPATLVQPVGSPLSLECTVEGTSNPNLYWYRQAAGRGLQLLFYSVGIGQISSEVPQNLSASRPQDRQFILSSKKLLLSDSGFYLCAWQGQGASEAFFGQGTRLTVV.

This clone occurred a few times. J is TRBJ2-1 and V is TRBV5-1, with TRBD1 matching 8 bases. V shed 0 bases and J 6 bases; nucleotides not matched to a gene: 2. Germline CDR1 reads SGHRS; CDR2 reads YFSETQ. The CDR3 spans 14 residues. For the CDR3, the DNA is TGCGCCAGCAGCTTGGTCGACAGGGGCAATGAGCAGTTCTTC. It specifies CASSLVDRGNEQFF.

In this sample, this clone turned up a few times. The rearrangement links TRBV6-5 to TRBJ1-1; D may be TRBD1 (5 bases). Trimming shortened V by 10 bases and J by 1 base, and 13 bases separated the two germline ends. The CDR3 has 13 residues. Germline V gene lookup returns CDR1 MNHEY and CDR2 SVGAGI. CDR3 nucleotides: TGTGCCACGGGAGGGGAGAGGAACACTGAAGCTTTCTTT. Translated: CATGGERNTEAFF.

This chain connects TRBV5-1 to TRBJ2-5; tentatively, D is TRBD1 (6 bases). The germline V gene encodes CDR1 SGHRS and CDR2 YFSETQ. Between the trimmed V and J ends, which lost 4 bases and 7 bases, there was a span of 26 bases. This CDR3 comprises 17 residues. The chain's CDR3 is CASSHKNRTGFSGTQYF. CDR3 bases: TGCGCCAGCAGCCATAAAAACCGTACAGGGTTCAGTGGGACCCAGTACTTC.

Written as DNA, the CDR3 is TGCGCCAGCAGCCAATCGGGGAGGGATAATGAAAAACTGTTTTTT. The encoded protein is CASSQSGRDNEKLFF. The chain combines TRBV4-3 with TRBJ1-4; D is unclear. Trimming pared 2 bases from V and 4 bases from J, leaving 11 bases between. The CDR3 runs 15 residues. CDR1 is LGHNA, CDR2 YSLEER, per germline.

This chain joins TRBV11-1 and TRBJ1-2; TRBD1 matches 7 bases. Trimming cost V 5 bases and J 5 bases; bases outside gene matches: 5. This CDR3 is built from 13 residues. CDR1 and CDR2 from the germline V gene are SGHAT and FQDESV (reference sequence). CDR3 residues: CASSRDSDYGYTF. The DNA for the CDR3 is TGTGCCAGCAGCAGGGACAGTGATTATGGCTACACCTTC.

The rearrangement joins TRBV19 to TRBJ2-7, with 9 bases lining up with TRBD1. CDR1 is LNHDA and CDR2 is SQIVND in the germline V gene (reference sequence). The CDR3 is 13 residues long. The V and J ends lost 9 bases and 6 bases, in that order; junction bases with no gene match: 9. The CDR3: CASAPGQGGEQYF. DNA for the CDR3: TGTGCCAGCGCCCCGGGACAGGGAGGCGAGCAGTACTTC.

The chain uses TRBV6-5 and TRBJ1-5; D is undetermined. This CDR3 contains 14 residues. Germline values: CDR1 MNHEY, CDR2 SVGAGI. With 9 bases removed from V and 5 bases from J, the gap between germline ends came to 17 bases. DNA of the CDR3: TGTGCCAGTAAACGGGAACTTAGGGATCAGCCCCAGCATTTT. Its protein is CASKRELRDQPQHF.

The gene calls are TRBV19 and TRBJ1-5; D uncertain. V lost 5 bases and J lost 1, with 15 bases in between. This CDR3 has 16 amino acids. Germline V gene lookup returns CDR1 LNHDA and CDR2 SQIVND (reference sequence). The CDR3 region is CASSLLRLTSNQPQHF. DNA for the CDR3: TGTGCCAGTAGTCTTCTGAGATTAACGAGCAATCAGCCCCAGCATTTT.

The chain combines TRBV15 with TRBJ2-3; 8 bases map to TRBD1. The CDR3 extends over 15 amino acids. Germline values: CDR1 LNHNV, CDR2 YYDKDF (reference sequence). Unmatched junction bases numbered 3, after V lost 0 bases and J lost 4 bases. The DNA of the CDR3 is TGTGCCACCAGCAGAGATGACAGGGGACCAGATACGCAGTATTTT. This sequence encodes CATSRDDRGPDTQYF.

The rearrangement uses TRBV27 and TRBJ2-5; TRBD1 might be the D (5 bases). The ends were cut back, 5 bases at V and 4 bases at J, with 14 bases in the middle. CDR3 length equals 14 residues. CDR1 MNHEY and CDR2 SMNVEV come from the germline V gene (reference sequence). The CDR3 loop is CASSTAGLGETQYF. The CDR3, as DNA: TGTGCCAGCAGTACAGCAGGGTTAGGAGAGACCCAGTACTTC.

This chain joins TRBV7-6 and TRBJ1-1; 7 bases match TRBD1. The CDR3 contains 15 residues. Germline-derived CDR1 and CDR2 are SGHVS and FNYEAQ. Unmatched junction bases numbered 7, after V lost 1 base and J lost 5 bases. The DNA for the CDR3 is TGTGCCAGCAGCTTAGGGTCGGCAGGGGGAACTGAAGCTTTCTTT. Translating it yields CASSLGSAGGTEAFF.

This chain links TRBV5-4 with TRBJ1-6; no definite D call. Trimming pared 10 bases from V and 8 bases from J, leaving 16 bases between. This CDR3 has 13 residues. Germline V gene sequence: CDR1 SGHNT, CDR2 YYREEE (reference sequence). CDR3 protein: CASRGSGDSPLHF. The CDR3 coding sequence is TGTGCCTCCCGAGGTTCCGGGGATTCACCCCTCCACTTT.

The chain uses TRBV6-6 and TRBJ2-1; 7 bases map to TRBD1. V lost 2 bases, J lost 7 bases, and 5 bases stayed unmatched. The CDR3 is 14 residues long. The germline gives CDR1 MNHNY, CDR2 SVGAGI (reference sequence). The CDR3 sequence: CASSYRQGGNEQFF. The CDR3 DNA follows: TGTGCCAGCAGTTACCGACAGGGCGGGAATGAGCAGTTCTTC.

This clone was recorded once. This chain uses TRBV4-1 with TRBJ2-7, with 7 positions matching TRBD1. Per the germline V gene, CDR1 is MGHRA and CDR2 is YSYEKL. V lost 0 bases and J lost 5; bases outside the gene matches: 16. The length of the CDR3 is 18 residues. In nucleotides, the CDR3 is TGCGCCAGCAGCCAAGACAGTATAGTTACAGGGGCTGCCGACGAGCAGTACTTC. Its protein is CASSQDSIVTGAADEQYF.

This chain connects TRBV10-3 to TRBJ2-2, with 12 positions matching TRBD2. Germline trimming cut 6 bases from V and 4 bases from J; bases unmatched to any gene: 6. This CDR3 spans 16 amino acids. CDR1 and CDR2 from the germline V gene are ENHRY and SYGVKD. In DNA form, the CDR3 reads TGTGCCATCAGGGCTAGCGGGGGGGCTGGCACCGGGGAGCTGTTTTTT. Encoded protein: CAIRASGGAGTGELFF.

V and J are TRBV30 and TRBJ2-3; 8 positions match TRBD2. CDR1 and CDR2 from the germline V gene are GTSNPN and SVGIG (reference sequence). V shed 2 bases and J 2 bases; nucleotides not matched to a gene: 12. The CDR3 runs to 17 residues. CDR3: CAWSTTVGSGVTDTQYF. The CDR3 region has the DNA TGTGCCTGGAGTACGACGGTCGGTAGCGGGGTCACAGATACGCAGTATTTT.

The J gene is TRBJ2-7, the V gene TRBV30; 8 nucleotides align to TRBD1. Germline CDR1 GTSNPN, CDR2 SVGIG (reference sequence). The CDR3 has 12 residues. V dropped 6 bases and J dropped 5; count of bases not matched to a gene: 6. CDR3 amino acids: CACDRGDDEQYF. CDR3 sequence (DNA): TGTGCCTGTGACAGGGGTGACGACGAGCAGTACTTC.

The chain recombines TRBV28 with TRBJ1-4; 9 bases fit TRBD1. The germline V gene has CDR1 MDHEN and CDR2 SYDVKM. The CDR3 has 14 amino acids. Trimming took 6 bases from V and 8 from J; bases not matched to a gene: 7. CDR3 DNA: TGTGCCAGCAGATTCTGGACAGGGGAGGAAAAACTGTTTTTT. Amino acid sequence: CASRFWTGEEKLFF.

In its sample, this clone was seen once. The junction and the germline gene differ at one end; a read error may be behind it. The genes are TRBV19 and TRBJ1-3; maybe TRBD1 (5 bases). The CDR3 runs 15 residues. From germline, CDR1 is LNHDA and CDR2 SQIVND (reference sequence). CDR3 bases: TGTGCCAGTAGGATAGGGGCAAACTCTGGAAACACCATATATTTT. This gives the protein CASRIGANSGNTIYF.

The V and J genes are TRBV7-6 and TRBJ2-3; 7 nucleotides align to TRBD1. The CDR3 spans 15 residues. Per germline, CDR1 SGHVS and CDR2 FNYEAQ. V trimming: 6 bases; J trimming: 3 bases; junction bases outside the gene matches: 9. CDR3 region: CASSNRQGSTDTQYF. The CDR3, as DNA: TGTGCCAGCAGTAACCGACAGGGATCTACAGATACGCAGTATTTT.

V and J are TRBV18 and TRBJ1-2; D may be TRBD1 (6 bases). V was clipped by 1 base and J by 0 bases, with 12 bases between them. This CDR3 has 16 residues. The germline CDR1 and CDR2 sequences are KGHSH and LQKENI. In DNA, the CDR3 is TGTGCCAGCTCACCACTCGGACAGAAAGCTAACTATGGCTACACCTTC. This encodes CASSPLGQKANYGYTF. Supplemented by reference TRBV18 and TRBJ1-2, the full variable domain reads NAGVMQNPRHLVRRRGQEARLRCSPMKGHSHVYWYRQLPEEGLKFMVYLQKENIIDESGMPKERFSAEFPKEGPSILRIQQVVRGDSAAYFCASSPLGQKANYGYTFGSGTRLTVV.